This T cell receptor (beta chain) was profiled in a study of blood T cells in healthy people across ages. A J-beta primer mix and a sample-barcoded 5' primer were used in a second PCR of about 7 to 11 cycles. A single record per CDR3 protein comes from TCRdb applying MiXCR to the 5' RACE reads. The sample shows hundreds of thousands of distinct CDR3 sequences, 44% of them seen only once. Trimming took 2 bases from V and 5 from J, leaving 9 bases between them. There are 14 residues in the CDR3. CDR1 is MNHEY, CDR2 SVGAGI, per germline. PBMCs numbering at least 6.5 million were isolated per sample. Material: blood. The TCR originated in a man between 60 and 75 years old in good health. The chain is built from TRBV6-5 and TRBJ2-2; no clear D. The CDR3 is CASSYDMWTGELFF. In DNA, the CDR3 is TGTGCCAGCAGTTACGATATGTGGACCGGGGAGCTGTTTTTT.